A single T cell receptor (beta chain) is shown here with its context. Its antigen is as yet unknown. The data belong to a study of blood T cells in healthy people across ages. Overall study findings and caveats: Across samples, TCR beta diversity tracked strongly with naive T cell percentage.

Together with a sample-barcoded 5' primer, a J-beta primer mix was included in a second PCR lasting 7 to 11 cycles. TCRdb fed the 5' RACE reads into MiXCR, producing one record per CDR3 protein. The sample carries more than 900,000 distinct CDR3 sequences, about 25% recorded once. Trimming took 4 bases from V and 0 from J, leaving 22 bases between them. Germline V gene sequence: CDR1 DFQATT, CDR2 SNEGSKA (reference sequence). This CDR3 region has 18 residues. These data also formed part of another study, on T cells of mothers and their children.

This TCR came from a girl aged 2 to 10 in good health. The chain employs TRBV20-1 and TRBJ1-3; D gene ambiguous. Sequencing used blood. The CDR3, as DNA: TGCAGTGCTACCAACAGAACTCCTCGACGGGCCTCTGGAAACACCATATATTTT. Translation: CSATNRTPRRASGNTIYF.